A single sample gave rise to the 17 T cell receptor beta chains below, sequenced in a study of tissue T cells after allogeneic stem cell transplantation. Clones were sequenced by immunoSEQ multiplex PCR, and TCRdb holds only the in-frame ones, with some missing. Of just over 9,500 clones in the sample, 50% to 70% were seen once. This specimen was tissue from the ileum, taken at autopsy. The source of these receptors is a woman aged 18 to 55 with breast cancer.

The chain links TRBV5-4 to TRBJ1-6, with D hard to call. Germline values: CDR1 SGHNT, CDR2 YYREEE (reference sequence). The V gene lost 0 bases and the J gene lost 0 bases, with 10 bases spanning the gap. The CDR3 extends over 17 amino acids. The CDR3 nucleotides read TGTGCCAGCAGCTTGGACCTGGAAGGCTCCTATAATTCACCCCTCCACTTT. As protein: CASSLDLEGSYNSPLHF.

V is TRBV23-1 and J is TRBJ2-3, with D tentatively TRBD2 (6 bases). TRBV23-1 is treated as an ORF (open reading frame) with a function not yet certain. Between the trimmed V and J ends, which lost 5 bases and 4 bases, there was a span of 10 bases. The CDR3 runs to 13 residues. The CDR3 DNA follows: TGCGCCAGCAGTTCCCGACTAGCAGATACGCAGTATTTT. This sequence encodes CASSSRLADTQYF.

The chain has TRBV7-9 and TRBJ2-1; D may match TRBD1 or TRBD2 (6 bases each). Germline assignment: CDR1 SEHNR and CDR2 FQNEAQ (reference sequence). The CDR3 is 15 residues long. The V gene lost 1 base and the J gene lost 7 bases, with 14 bases spanning the gap. The CDR3 protein is CASSLEGGPTNEQFF. In DNA form, the CDR3 reads TGTGCCAGCAGCTTAGAAGGGGGGCCTACAAATGAGCAGTTCTTC.

V usage is TRBV4-3 and J usage is TRBJ2-3; D is possibly TRBD2 (6 bases). In germline, CDR1 is LGHNA, CDR2 YSLEER. This CDR3 region has 20 residues. V shed 4 bases and J shed 0 bases, with 26 bases lying between them. The CDR3 DNA follows: TGCGCCAGCAGCCGATCGGTGGGCAGCAGCACTGGGACTAGCACAGATACGCAGTATTTT. Amino acids: CASSRSVGSSTGTSTDTQYF.

This clone was found a few times. The chain links TRBV6-5 to TRBJ1-3; 7 bases fit TRBD1. The CDR3 runs to 15 residues. J gave up 2 bases and V 6 bases, and 7 bases lay outside the gene matches. CDR1 and CDR2 from the germline V gene are MNHEY and SVGAGI. The CDR3 spells CASSTTGNPGNTIYF. As DNA, the CDR3 is TGTGCCAGCAGCACGACAGGGAATCCTGGAAACACCATATATTTT.

The chain joins TRBV29-1 to TRBJ2-5; D remains unclear. This CDR3 is built from 13 residues. Germline V CDR1 and CDR2: SQVTM, ANQGSEA. The ends were cut back, 4 bases at V and 2 bases at J, with 11 bases in the middle. CDR3 bases: TGCAGCGTTGGTAGGAGTGGGCAAGAGACCCAGTACTTC. This sequence encodes CSVGRSGQETQYF. The complete variable domain, with remaining parts taken from reference TRBV29-1 and TRBJ2-5, reads SAVISQKPSRDICQRGTSLTIQCQVDSQVTMMFWYRQQPGQSLTLIATANQGSEATYESGFVIDKFPISRPNLTFSTLTVSNMSPEDSSIYLCSVGRSGQETQYFGPGTRLLVL.

V usage is TRBV5-4 and J usage is TRBJ2-3; D is possibly TRBD1 (6 bases). The CDR3 has 16 residues. CDR1 is SGHNT, CDR2 YYREEE, per germline (reference sequence). The V end was cut by 3 bases, the J end by 0 bases, with 14 bases between. CDR3 amino acids: CASSSSRDTSTDTQYF. The CDR3 nucleotides are TGTGCCAGCAGCTCCTCCCGGGACACAAGCACAGATACGCAGTATTTT.

This rearrangement joins TRBV3-1 (or the pseudogene TRBV3-2) to TRBJ2-7; the D is unclear. Germline CDR1 is LGHDT and CDR2 is YNNKEL (reference sequence). This CDR3 spans 13 amino acids. The germline V and J ends were trimmed by 1 base and 9 bases, with 13 bases remaining between them. The CDR3 sequence: CASSQGPRMGQYF. For the CDR3, the DNA is TGTGCCAGCAGCCAAGGACCCCGGATGGGGCAGTACTTC.

This clone has only one observation. V gene TRBV30 combines with J gene TRBJ2-4; TRBD1 matches at 7 bases. Germline V CDR1 and CDR2: GTSNPN, SVGIG (reference sequence). The V segment lost 6 bases and the J segment 6 bases; nucleotides outside the gene matches: 2. The CDR3 has 11 residues. The CDR3 protein is CACSGGNIQYF. In DNA, the CDR3 is TGTGCCTGCTCAGGGGGAAACATTCAGTACTTC.

CDR3 nucleotides: TGTGCCAGCAGTATACAGGGAACTGGCAATCAGCCCCAGCATTTT. This translates into CASSIQGTGNQPQHF. V is TRBV6-5 and J is TRBJ1-5; possible D gene TRBD1, 6 bases. This CDR3 is built from 15 residues. The V gene's germline CDR1 is MNHEY and CDR2 SVGAGI. Between the trimmed V and J ends, which lost 5 bases and 2 bases, there was a span of 13 bases.

The rearrangement uses TRBV2 and TRBJ2-2; D possibly matches TRBD1 or TRBD2 (6 bases each). Trimming removed 8 bases from V and 6 bases from J, with 22 bases in between. This CDR3 has 16 amino acids. Germline loops: CDR1 SNHLY, CDR2 FYNNEI. In DNA, the CDR3 is TGTGCCAGCCAACTGGGGGGCAGGGCCCTCGCCGGGGAGCTGTTTTTT. Translation: CASQLGGRALAGELFF.

The rearrangement uses TRBV6-1 and TRBJ1-3; D is unclear. Germline V gene data show CDR1 as MNHNS and CDR2 as SASEGT. This CDR3 is built from 16 residues. The V gene lost 2 bases and the J gene lost 0 bases, with 11 bases spanning the gap. CDR3 sequence: CASSEPGLGSGNTIYF. As DNA, the CDR3 is TGTGCCAGCAGTGAACCCGGGCTTGGCTCTGGAAACACCATATATTTT.

The chain has TRBV4-2 and TRBJ2-3; 9 nucleotides align to TRBD2. The CDR3 is 18 amino acids. Germline CDR1 is LGHNA and CDR2 is YNFKEQ. V was clipped by 2 bases and J by 4 bases; unmatched bases: 13. The CDR3 here is CASSQPGRRGRGADTQYF. The CDR3 DNA reads as TGTGCCAGCAGCCAACCTGGTCGTCGCGGGAGGGGGGCAGATACGCAGTATTTT.

J is TRBJ1-6 and V is TRBV5-5; D is unclear. Deletions cut 3 bases from V and 5 bases from J, with 12 bases between. This CDR3 is 15 amino acids long. The germline V gene encodes CDR1 SGHKS and CDR2 YYEKEE (reference sequence). In DNA form, the CDR3 reads TGTGCCAGCAGCTCAGGCGGTGGGCATAATTCACCCCTCCACTTT. Translated, it gives CASSSGGGHNSPLHF.

The genes are TRBV11-3 and TRBJ2-2; D is uncertain. V lost 1 base to trimming and J lost 8 bases, with 5 bases between them. CDR3 length: 12 amino acids. Germline CDR1 reads SGHNT; CDR2 reads YENEEA. The CDR3 loop reads CASSLGEGELFF. The CDR3 bases are TGTGCCAGCAGCTTAGGTGAAGGGGAGCTGTTTTTT.

This sequence joins TRBV25-1 and TRBJ2-5, with a weak D call TRBD2 (6 bases). The germline V and J ends were trimmed by 5 bases and 2 bases, with 12 bases remaining between them. CDR1 is MGHDK, CDR2 SYGVNS, per germline. The CDR3 extends over 14 amino acids. CDR3 sequence reads: CASSFPGEQETQYF. The CDR3 coding sequence is TGTGCCAGCAGTTTCCCGGGGGAACAAGAGACCCAGTACTTC. The full variable domain, with the rest looked up from reference TRBV25-1 and TRBJ2-5, is EADIYQTPRYLVIGTGKKITLECSQTMGHDKMYWYQQDPGMELHLIHYSYGVNSTEKGDLSSESTVSRIRTEHFPLTLESARPSHTSQYLCASSFPGEQETQYFGPGTRLLVL.

This clone has a single count. This chain links TRBV5-1 with TRBJ2-3, with TRBD2 matching 9 bases. Germline lookup yields CDR1 SGHRS and CDR2 YFSETQ. With V trimmed by 4 bases and J by 5 bases, 11 bases remained unmatched. The CDR3 loop spans 16 amino acids. Here the CDR3 reads CASSLPGGGAQDTQYF. Here the CDR3 DNA reads TGCGCCAGCAGCCTCCCGGGCGGGGGGGCCCAAGATACGCAGTATTTT.